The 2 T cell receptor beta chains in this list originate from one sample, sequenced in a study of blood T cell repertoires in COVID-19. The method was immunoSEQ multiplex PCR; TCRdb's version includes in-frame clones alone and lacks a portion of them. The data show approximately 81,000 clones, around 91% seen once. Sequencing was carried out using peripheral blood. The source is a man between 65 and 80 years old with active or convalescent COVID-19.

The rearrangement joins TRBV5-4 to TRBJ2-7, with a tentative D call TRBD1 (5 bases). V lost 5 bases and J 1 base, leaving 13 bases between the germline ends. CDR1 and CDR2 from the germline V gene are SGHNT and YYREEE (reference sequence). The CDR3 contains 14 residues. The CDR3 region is CASSSQGASYEQYF. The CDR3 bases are TGTGCCAGCAGTTCCCAAGGGGCTTCCTACGAGCAGTACTTC.

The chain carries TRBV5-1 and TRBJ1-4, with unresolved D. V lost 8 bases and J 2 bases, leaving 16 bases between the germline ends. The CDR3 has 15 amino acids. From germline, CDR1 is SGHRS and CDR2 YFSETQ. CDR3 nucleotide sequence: TGCGCCAGTTCTCCCTATCCGGGGACTAATGAAAAACTGTTTTTT. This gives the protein CASSPYPGTNEKLFF. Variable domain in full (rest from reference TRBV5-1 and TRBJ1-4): KAGVTQTPRYLIKTRGQQVTLSCSPISGHRSVSWYQQTPGQGLQFLFEYFSETQRNKGNFPGRFSGRQFSNSRSEMNVSTLELGDSALYLCASSPYPGTNEKLFFGSGTQLSVL.